This record covers a single T cell receptor beta chain. What this receptor recognizes is not known. To prepare the library, 5' RACE was applied. Each TCR library was prepared from 3,500 to 4,500 ng of total RNA. For each sample, cDNA was synthesized in eight separate reactions using SMARTScribe reverse transcriptase. Unique molecular identifiers containing a 6-nucleotide sample barcode were introduced through template switching during cDNA synthesis. TCRalpha and TCRbeta cDNA was amplified by two nested PCRs of about 15 and 9 cycles, with bead purification after each PCR. Before amplification, the cDNA was treated with uracil DNA-glycosylase and purified using the QIAquick PCR purification kit. In the second PCR, Illumina TruSeq-compatible adapters and sample-specific barcodes were added. TapeStation and Qubit were used to check library quality and concentration, and 5 to 6.5 ng of each library went into the pool. Sequencing of the pooled libraries was done on an Illumina HiSeq2500 single-index Rapid Run using custom sequencing primers and 2 x 100 bp reads. The original pipeline was this. MiGEC version 1.2.6 was used for UMI-based consensus assembly, which corrected PCR and sequencing errors. V(D)J alignment, clonotype assembly and CDR3 extraction were performed with MiXCR version 2.1.1. To normalise gene usage, clonotype sharing and MAIT/NKT TCR abundance, the top 1000, 10 000 and 20 000 clonotypes in each sample were analysed. After downsampling to 27 000 UMIs, diversity was calculated as the inverse Simpson index using the vegan R package. Paired Mann-Whitney U tests were applied to discordant twin pairs, and Benjamini-Hochberg correction was used for multiple testing. Following TCRdb reprocessing, every CDR3 protein sequence forms one entry, and DNA is not provided. The V and J calls were not made by the authors but by TCRdb's processing. The data table for this sample lists over 350,000 distinct CDR3 sequences. 2.6% of the sample lies in the top ten.

Based on the germline V gene, the CDR1 and CDR2 sequences are MGHRA and YSYEKL. The CDR3 holds 18 amino acids from the cysteine to the phenylalanine. No DNA is listed. These data are taken from a study of monozygotic twins with inflammatory bowel disease (dated by TCRdb to between 2017 and 2020). As for the study more broadly: In total, about 28 monozygotic twin pairs made up the full study: 19 Danish pairs, all IBD-discordant, plus nine German pairs, of which four were IBD-concordant and five were IBD-discordant. Each individual had, on average, about 151 000 unique TCRalpha sequences and 181 000 unique TCRbeta sequences available for analysis. The search for disease-associated traits relied mainly on comparing IBD patients with their genetically identical healthy co-twins within discordant pairs.

From each donor, a roughly 2.6 ml peripheral blood sample was collected into PAXgene tubes and stored at -80 degrees C. Without any T cell sorting, total RNA was extracted from whole blood using the PAXgene blood miRNA kit on an automated QIAcube. Peripheral blood from monozygotic twin pairs who were concordant or discordant for inflammatory bowel disease underwent deep TCRalpha and TCRbeta repertoire profiling using unique molecular barcoding. For every twin pair, smoking habits were documented, and each individual was categorised as a current, former or never smoker. The investigation overall reported the following: The results gave no support for a single strong signal or clonotype linked to IBD. The analysis was unable to tell apart different T cell subtypes. No difference in repertoire similarity was observed between concordant and discordant twins, possibly owing to limited statistical power. Compared with healthy twins, IBD patients shared fewer clonotypes with other individuals, and the difference was most pronounced in patients with signs of disease activity. Measured by the inverse Simpson index, TCRbeta repertoire diversity was lower in IBD patients than in their healthy co-twins. Differing immunosuppressive treatments among patients may have added background noise and inter-individual variability to the repertoires.

Here the chain combines TRBV4-1 and TRBJ1-1; the TCRdb call, TRBD1, lacks DNA for checking. This TCR came from a human donor with ulcerative colitis or Crohn's disease, or a healthy co-twin of an affected twin (not recorded which). Sample: blood. CDR3 sequence: CASSQDRFGHRGSTEAFF.